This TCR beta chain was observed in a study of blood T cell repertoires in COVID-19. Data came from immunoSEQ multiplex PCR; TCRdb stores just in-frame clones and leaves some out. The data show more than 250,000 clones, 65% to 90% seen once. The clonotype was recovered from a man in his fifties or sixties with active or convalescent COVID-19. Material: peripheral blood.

The CDR3 spells CASTGTGLQRGEQFF. The CDR3 nucleotides are TGTGCCAGCACCGGGACGGGACTCCAACGGGGTGAGCAGTTCTTC. This sequence joins TRBV2 and TRBJ2-1, with D tentatively TRBD2 (6 bases). Germline V CDR1 and CDR2: SNHLY, FYNNEI. Deletions cut 7 bases from V and 9 bases from J, with 22 bases between. The CDR3 is made up of 15 amino acids.